Listed here are 5 T cell receptor beta chains from one sample, sequenced in a study of T cell responses to AZD1222 COVID-19 vaccine. Sequenced by immunoSEQ multiplex PCR; TCRdb stores in-frame clones only, minus some. The repertoire holds 150,000 or so clones, with roughly nine tenths as singletons. Sequences were derived from peripheral blood, sampled on day 0 of MenACWY control vaccination. The receptors were sampled from an adult in good health.

This rearrangement joins TRBV30 to TRBJ2-7, with TRBD2 identical over 7 bases. The CDR3 has 12 residues. Germline V gene data show CDR1 as GTSNPN and CDR2 as SVGIG (reference sequence). V trimming: 3 bases; J trimming: 4 bases; junction bases outside the gene matches: 3. CDR3 residues: CAWSSGGYEQYF. In DNA, the CDR3 is TGTGCCTGGAGCTCGGGGGGTTACGAGCAGTACTTC. The whole variable domain, remainder taken from reference TRBV30 and TRBJ2-7, is SQTIHQWPATLVQPVGSPLSLECTVEGTSNPNLYWYRQAAGRGLQLLFYSVGIGQISSEVPQNLSASRPQDRQFILSSKKLLLSDSGFYLCAWSSGGYEQYFGPGTRLTVT.

This sequence joins TRBV28 and TRBJ2-4, with a possible D match to TRBD1 (6 bases). The V end was cut by 7 bases, the J end by 0 bases, with 13 bases between. The CDR3 loop spans 15 amino acids. Per the germline V gene, CDR1 is MDHEN and CDR2 is SYDVKM. As DNA, the CDR3 is TGTGCCAGCAACCCCGGACAGCTAGCCAAAAACATTCAGTACTTC. Encoded protein: CASNPGQLAKNIQYF.

This clone was observed once. The chain recombines TRBV6-1 with TRBJ2-7; D ambiguous. Germline CDR1 and CDR2: MNHNS and SASEGT. CDR3 length: 14 amino acids. The ends were cut back, 3 bases at V and 0 bases at J, with 9 bases in the middle. The CDR3 protein is CASSDKIVSYEQYV. CDR3 coding DNA: TGTGCCAGCAGTGACAAGATAGTCTCCTACGAGCAGTACGTC.

V usage is TRBV3-1 (or the pseudogene TRBV3-2) and J usage is TRBJ1-6, with a weak D call TRBD1 (5 bases). Germline assignment: CDR1 LGHDT and CDR2 YNNKEL (reference sequence). The CDR3 length is 13 residues. Between the trimmed V and J ends, which lost 5 bases and 7 bases, there was a span of 9 bases. The CDR3 protein is CASSGDGNSPLHF. For the CDR3, the DNA is TGTGCCAGCAGCGGGGACGGAAATTCACCCCTCCACTTT.

The chain employs TRBV6-1 and TRBJ1-1; D unresolved. The CDR3 has 14 residues. Looked up from germline, CDR1 is MNHNS and CDR2 is SASEGT. V was clipped by 2 bases and J by 1 base, with 8 bases between them. The CDR3 spells CASSEIGRNTEAFF. In DNA, the CDR3 is TGTGCCAGCAGTGAAATTGGGCGGAACACTGAAGCTTTCTTT.